This T cell receptor beta chain came from a study of chemoradiotherapy in HPV16-positive cancers. Whole-study context: Candidate HPV-specific clones and shared TCR motifs came from two HPV16-positive patients. General study results and limits: HPV-responsive T-cell expansion during chemoradiotherapy was linked to improved recurrence-free survival in HPV16-positive patients. Candidate HPV-specific clones and E7-related TCR motifs grew in tumor during treatment.

In the case of this clone: Its specificity is not known.

The table came from immunoSEQ multiplex PCR; TCRdb's copy has only in-frame clones and leaves some out. The sample holds approximately 6,400 clones, 81% seen once. Sequencing was performed on tumor tissue, taken from a patient who underwent chemoradiotherapy. The clonotype comes from a human donor with HPV-associated anogenital cancer.

The CDR3 spells CASSAAGNQPQHF. The CDR3 DNA reads TGTGCCAGCAGCGCGGCAGGCAATCAGCCCCAGCATTTT. The gene calls are TRBV7-6 and TRBJ1-5; D remains unclear. Trimming took 5 bases from V and 2 from J, leaving 7 bases between them. CDR3 length: 13 amino acids. Germline V gene data show CDR1 as SGHVS and CDR2 as FNYEAQ.